This T cell receptor beta chain was captured by sequencing in a study of blood T cells in healthy people across ages (dated by TCRdb to between 2014 and 2017). With regard to the full study: Template switching captured roughly one uniquely barcoded TCR beta cDNA molecule per two T cells in model experiments. Using deep sequencing normalized with unique cDNA molecular identifiers, the study measured how TCR beta repertoire diversity changes with age. The donors were divided into four age groups: young (average around 16 years), middle-aged (around 37), aged (approximately 62) and long-lived (around 87). To avoid experimental bias, donors of different ages were distributed randomly across sequencing lanes. Two additional independent replicas of 1 million unique cDNA reads from the same blood draw were analyzed for two donors (one aged 18 to 30 and one aged 80 or older). What the work shows at the level of the full study, not this receptor alone: As age increased, observed TCR beta diversity per million T cells dropped in a roughly linear way, and a significant reduction was already evident by age approximately 40. Because profiling used bulk unsorted PBMCs, naive and antigen-experienced compartments could not be compared conclusively. Estimates of total diversity based on one million sequenced T cells were considered lower bounds and underestimates. The long-lived group showed more naive CD4+ T cells, fewer expanded clones and increased TCR diversity than the aged group, suggesting age selection. The percentage of naive T cells measured by flow cytometry correlated strongly with observed TCR beta diversity. The CMV infection status of donors was not known, potentially confounding age-related changes in expanded clonotypes.

Donors were roughly 40 systemically healthy Caucasian individuals from Russia aged roughly 6 to 90 years. Each donor gave 9 to 10 milliliters of peripheral blood, collected into EDTA-treated Vacutainer tubes. Ficoll-Paque density-gradient centrifugation was used to isolate PBMCs, with at least 7 million per sample. Total RNA, at least 6 micrograms per sample, was extracted from PBMCs with Trizol reagent. Naive CD45RAhigh/CD27high T cell percentages were measured by flow cytometry on a PBMC aliquot from every donor. CDR1 and CDR2, looked up from the germline V gene (reference sequence), are MNHEY and SMNVEV. Deletion took 8 bases off V and 4 bases off J, with a span of 19 bases between the germline ends. CDR3 length: 15 amino acids, cysteine to phenylalanine. Only the CDR3 DNA is retained, 45 bases long and in frame from the first base. Library creation used 5' RACE. The sequencing machine was an Illumina HiSeq 2500. A second roughly 6 to 11 cycle PCR used a sample-barcoded 5' primer and a J-beta primer mix. A template-switch 5' adaptor carrying 12 random nucleotides introduced a unique molecular identifier onto each TCR beta cDNA molecule. Each sample yielded at least 2.5 million CDR3-containing paired-end reads. All of the RNA was converted into first-strand cDNA using the Mint cDNA synthesis kit, with a TRBC-specific oligonucleotide serving as the primer. Following uracil-DNA glycosylase treatment, a first 18-cycle PCR with universal primers M1SS and BC2_uni_R was performed on all cDNA. On the authors' methods: Normalization of each sample was performed by random selection of 1 million high-quality reads, each carrying a distinct molecular identifier. Instead of being binned into consensus sequences, reads with shared molecular identifiers were discarded. MiTCR, with a Q25 quality threshold and the strictest error-elimination algorithm, was used for CDR3 identification, clonotype clustering and error correction. A nonparametric unseen species model using Euler transformation provided a lower-bound estimate of total TCR beta diversity. TCRdb trimmed the raw reads at Q25, called clones with MiXCR and kept productive beta chains. Every entry covers one CDR3 protein and lists the most common genes and DNA from its rows. It is TCRdb's table, rather than the study itself, that gives the V and J calls and clone size. Here the sample has fewer than 750,000 distinct CDR3 sequences; over 40% occur a single time. The ten biggest clones cover about 14% of the sample.

As concerns this clonotype: Its antigen specificity is not known. No much larger clone is present one base from it, and per-base qualities are unavailable.

This clonotype was sampled from a woman older than 75 in good health. The receptor chain draws on TRBV27 and TRBJ2-3; possibly the D gene is TRBD1, per 6 matching bases. Sequencing was carried out using blood. CDR3 sequence: CASGIPGVGSDTQYF. The DNA reads as follows: TGTGCCAGCGGGATCCCAGGGGTAGGCTCAGATACGCAGTATTTT.